This T cell receptor (beta chain) was recorded in a study of cytomegalovirus exposure and HLA in healthy donors. With 60 Vbeta and 13 Jbeta primers, the PCR was carried out. The table came from immunoSEQ multiplex PCR; TCRdb's copy has only in-frame clones and leaves some out. The table includes 150,000 to 200,000 clones, around 80% detected once. The clonotype comes from a young man in good health and CMV-seronegative. The sequenced sample was PBMCs.

CDR3: CASSLRGGTSGVNNEQFF. CDR3 nucleotide sequence: TGCGCCAGCAGCTTAAGAGGAGGGACTAGCGGGGTCAACAATGAGCAGTTCTTC. V is TRBV5-1 and J is TRBJ2-1; 13 nucleotides agree with TRBD2. Germline CDR1 is SGHRS and CDR2 is YFSETQ. V was pared by 2 bases and J by 5 bases, with 10 bases of the junction left unmatched. The CDR3 has 18 residues.